The 31 T cell receptor beta chains below come from one sample, sequenced in a study of shared clonotypes between healthy human individuals. TCRdb's table, derived via immunoSEQ multiplex PCR, lists solely in-frame clones and lacks some. In the table there are approximately 1.5 million clones, 97% to 99% of which are singletons. Sequences were obtained from naive CD4+ T cells sorted from blood. Subset here: CD45RA+ positively selected. The origin of the receptors is a man in his thirties or forties in good health.

The rearrangement uses TRBV2 and TRBJ1-5; D possibly corresponds to TRBD1 (6 bases). With 4 bases removed from V and 0 bases from J, the gap between germline ends came to 10 bases. Germline V gene data show CDR1 as SNHLY and CDR2 as FYNNEI. This CDR3 comprises 15 residues. The CDR3 bases are TGTGCCAGCAGTGGGACAGCTCATAGCAATCAGCCCCAGCATTTT. Amino acids: CASSGTAHSNQPQHF.

The chain uses TRBV7-9 and TRBJ2-7, with 11 bases aligning to TRBD1. CDR1 and CDR2 (germline): SEHNR, FQNEAQ (reference sequence). The CDR3 runs 12 residues. Unmatched junction bases numbered 4, after V lost 10 bases and J lost 5 bases. CDR3 nucleotide sequence: TGTGCCATCCCGGGACAGGGGGACGAGCAGTACTTC. This sequence encodes CAIPGQGDEQYF.

The V call is TRBV25-1, the J call TRBJ1-2; the D gene is possibly TRBD1 (5 bases). CDR1 and CDR2 (germline): MGHDK, SYGVNS. Trimming removed 4 bases at V and 8 bases at J, with 14 bases between. The CDR3 totals 13 residues. Written as DNA, the CDR3 is TGTGCCAGCAGTGTAACAGGATTATACGGCTACACCTTC. Its translation is CASSVTGLYGYTF.

A note on this clone: This same CDR3 is encoded by further DNA sequences in the sample. The chain carries TRBV10-3 and TRBJ2-7, with 13 bases matching TRBD2. Germline V lookup: CDR1 ENHRY, CDR2 SYGVKD. J was trimmed by 2 bases and V by 6 bases; bases with no gene match: 1. The CDR3 consists of 14 residues. The CDR3 reads CAISGLAGAYEQYF. The CDR3 DNA sequence: TGTGCCATCAGCGGACTAGCGGGGGCCTACGAGCAGTACTTC.

This clone has a single count. The same CDR3 arises from other DNA sequences in this sample as well. This rearrangement joins TRBV5-1 to TRBJ2-7; 14 bases fit TRBD2. Germline V gene lookup returns CDR1 SGHRS and CDR2 YFSETQ. V gave up 4 bases and J gave up 4 bases; unmatched junction bases: 4. CDR3 length: 15 amino acids. The CDR3 protein is CASSPGLAGVYEQYF. The CDR3 DNA reads as TGCGCCAGCAGCCCGGGACTAGCGGGAGTGTACGAGCAGTACTTC.

The J gene is TRBJ2-5, the V gene TRBV11-2, with D tentatively TRBD1 (5 bases). Trimming stripped 3 bases from V and 2 bases from J, with 13 bases between. The CDR3 spans 15 residues. The V gene's germline CDR1 is SGHAT and CDR2 FQNNGV. CDR3 sequence (DNA): TGTGCCAGCAGCTTGGTCTTTCAGGGACAAGAGACCCAGTACTTC. As protein: CASSLVFQGQETQYF.

As to this clone: This same CDR3 is encoded by further DNA sequences in the sample. The chain links TRBV9 to TRBJ2-7, with D perhaps given as TRBD1 or TRBD2 (5 bases each). CDR3 size: 13 residues. Trimming pared 0 bases from V and 2 bases from J, leaving 6 bases between. Germline V gene sequence: CDR1 SGDLS, CDR2 YYNGEE. The CDR3 DNA sequence: TGTGCCAGCAGCGTAGGGGGGACCTACGAGCAGTACTTC. This codes for CASSVGGTYEQYF.

J is TRBJ2-7 and V is TRBV27, with D perhaps matching TRBD2 (6 bases). The CDR3 length is 14 residues. Trimming stripped 6 bases from V and 1 base from J, with 13 bases between. The germline CDR1 and CDR2 sequences are MNHEY and SMNVEV (reference sequence). CDR3 coding DNA: TGTGCCAGCAGAACCCTCGGGGGTTCCTACGAGCAGTACTTC. This gives the protein CASRTLGGSYEQYF.

The rearrangement uses TRBV11-2 and TRBJ1-4; 9 nucleotides line up with TRBD1. The J segment lost 7 bases and the V segment lost 5 bases, leaving 8 bases of the junction unmatched. The CDR3 runs to 15 residues. Germline CDR1 is SGHAT and CDR2 is FQNNGV. The CDR3 loop is CASSKTGGGGEKLFF. The CDR3 DNA reads as TGTGCCAGCAGCAAAACAGGGGGCGGTGGTGAAAAACTGTTTTTT. The variable domain in full, completed from reference TRBV11-2 and TRBJ1-4, reads EAGVAQSPRYKIIEKRQSVAFWCNPISGHATLYWYQQILGQGPKLLIQFQNNGVVDDSQLPKDRFSAERLKGVDSTLKIQPAKLEDSAVYLCASSKTGGGGEKLFFGSGTQLSVL.

The rearrangement links TRBV5-6 to TRBJ1-4; weak D call: TRBD1 (6 bases). Trimming removed 0 bases at V and 3 bases at J, with 6 bases between. The germline CDR1 and CDR2 sequences are SGHDT and YYEEEE. The CDR3 runs 14 residues. The DNA of the CDR3 is TGTGCCAGCAGCTTGGGGACAGCTAATGAAAAACTGTTTTTT. This gives the protein CASSLGTANEKLFF.

The chain employs TRBV6-1 and TRBJ2-1; maybe TRBD2 (6 bases). The V end lost 2 bases, the J end lost 13 bases, and 18 bases lay between the germline ends. The CDR3 sequence is 14 residues long. Germline CDR1 is MNHNS and CDR2 is SASEGT. CDR3 region: CASSERPSGGTQFF. The CDR3 nucleotides read TGTGCCAGCAGTGAAAGGCCCTCCGGCGGGACCCAGTTCTTC.

The chain has TRBV2 and TRBJ1-2; 8 nucleotides agree with TRBD1. J lost 8 bases, V lost 6 bases, and 11 bases had no gene match. The CDR3 has 14 residues. CDR1 and CDR2 (germline): SNHLY, FYNNEI. The CDR3 DNA reads as TGTGCCAGCAGGGACGGCAGGGGGCGGTCGGGCTACACCTTC. Translating gives CASRDGRGRSGYTF.

On this clone: A junction end diverges from the germline sequence, so it may reflect a read error. The chain is built from TRBV2 and TRBJ1-4; 9 positions match TRBD1. Germline-derived CDR1 and CDR2 are SNHLY and FYNNEI. CDR3 size: 14 residues. For the CDR3, the DNA is TGTGCCAGCAGCGAAGGGACAGGGAGTGAAAAACTGTTTTTT. Residues: CASSEGTGSEKLFF.

The J gene is TRBJ2-1, the V gene TRBV27; 8 bases line up with TRBD2. The CDR3 has 13 amino acids. V gave up 7 bases and J gave up 4 bases; unmatched junction bases: 3. Germline V gene sequence: CDR1 MNHEY, CDR2 SMNVEV (reference sequence). CDR3 region: CASTGTSYNEQFF. The DNA of the CDR3 is TGTGCCAGCACGGGGACTAGTTACAATGAGCAGTTCTTC.

About this clone itself: The sample holds other DNA sequences that translate to the same CDR3. The rearrangement joins TRBV28 to TRBJ1-5; tentative D call: TRBD1 (5 bases). Germline lookup yields CDR1 MDHEN and CDR2 SYDVKM. The CDR3 runs to 12 residues. The V and J ends lost 6 bases and 4 bases respectively, with 7 bases between them. The CDR3, as DNA: TGTGCCAGCAGCCAGGGAAATCAGCCCCAGCATTTT. Protein product: CASSQGNQPQHF. Supplemented by reference TRBV28 and TRBJ1-5, the full variable domain reads DVKVTQSSRYLVKRTGEKVFLECVQDMDHENMFWYRQDPGLGLRLIYFSYDVKMKEKGDIPEGYSVSREKKERFSLILESASTNQTSMYLCASSQGNQPQHFGDGTRLSIL.

The table lists this clone with a count of one. The chain has TRBV5-5 and TRBJ2-3; a weak D match, TRBD1 (6 bases). CDR1 and CDR2 from the germline V gene are SGHKS and YYEKEE (reference sequence). The CDR3 has 16 amino acids. The V end lost 5 bases, the J end lost 1 base, and 17 bases lay between the germline ends. As DNA, the CDR3 is TGTGCCAGCAGACCCCTGGGGGCTAGAGGCACAGATACGCAGTATTTT. Translated: CASRPLGARGTDTQYF.

This rearrangement joins TRBV5-1 to TRBJ2-7; 8 positions agree with TRBD2. The CDR3 consists of 17 residues. V gave up 9 bases and J gave up 7 bases; unmatched junction bases: 24. Germline V gene sequence: CDR1 SGHRS, CDR2 YFSETQ. CDR3 DNA sequence: TGCGCCAACCAAGTTGCCGAAGCGGGAGACGTAGTTCAGGAGCAGTACTTC. Encoded protein: CANQVAEAGDVVQEQYF.

The chain recombines TRBV9 with TRBJ2-3; D gene unclear. Trimming took 0 bases from V and 8 from J, leaving 7 bases between them. The germline V gene has CDR1 SGDLS and CDR2 YYNGEE. The CDR3 consists of 12 residues. The CDR3 DNA is TGTGCCAGCAGCGTAGATTTGGGTACGCAGTATTTT. Translated, it gives CASSVDLGTQYF.

The chain links TRBV11-2 to TRBJ1-3; TRBD1 matches 7 bases. V lost 1 base to trimming and J lost 8 bases; unmatched junction nucleotides: 8. Germline loops: CDR1 SGHAT, CDR2 FQNNGV. CDR3 length: 15 residues. The CDR3 sequence is CASSLVTGRKDTIYF. The DNA for the CDR3 is TGTGCCAGCAGCTTAGTGACAGGGAGAAAGGACACCATATATTTT.

The J gene is TRBJ2-7, the V gene TRBV21-1. TRBV21-1 counts as a pseudogene. The CDR3 contains 14 residues. In DNA, the CDR3 is TGTGCCAGCAGCACCCGAGGTCGAAGGGACGAGCAGTACTTC. Protein: CASSTRGRRDEQYF.

J is TRBJ1-5 and V is TRBV28; D ambiguous. This CDR3 region has 16 residues. Trimming removed 6 bases at V and 0 bases at J, with 15 bases between. Germline lookup yields CDR1 MDHEN and CDR2 SYDVKM. CDR3 sequence: CASSHYPSYSNQPQHF. Written as DNA, the CDR3 is TGTGCCAGCAGCCACTACCCAAGTTATAGCAATCAGCCCCAGCATTTT.

On this clone: This sample also contains other DNA sequences that code for the same CDR3. V is TRBV7-2 and J is TRBJ2-1; D is unclear. This CDR3 is 15 amino acids long. The V gene lost 4 bases and the J gene lost 1 base, with 11 bases spanning the gap. The germline V gene has CDR1 SGHTA and CDR2 FQGNSA. CDR3 protein: CASSSTGSSYNEQFF. The CDR3 DNA follows: TGTGCCAGCAGCTCCACGGGTTCGTCCTACAATGAGCAGTTCTTC.

The CDR3 DNA reads as TGTGCCAGCTCTAGGACAGGGGCAACAGATACGCAGTATTTT. This translates into CASSRTGATDTQYF. V gene TRBV6-1 combines with J gene TRBJ2-3; 9 nucleotides agree with TRBD1. There are 14 residues in the CDR3. The germline V gene encodes CDR1 MNHNS and CDR2 SASEGT. Trimming took 8 bases from V and 3 from J; bases not matched to a gene: 6.

V usage is TRBV4-1 and J usage is TRBJ1-2; TRBD1 matches at 9 bases. The J segment lost 8 bases and the V segment lost 4 bases, leaving 17 bases of the junction unmatched. Germline V gene lookup returns CDR1 MGHRA and CDR2 YSYEKL. The CDR3 consists of 17 residues. CDR3 in amino acids: CASSPRADRGNRYGYTF. The CDR3 DNA reads TGCGCCAGCAGCCCCCGGGCGGACAGGGGAAATCGTTACGGCTACACCTTC.

The chain employs TRBV28 and TRBJ2-3, with a weak D call TRBD1 (5 bases). V was cut by 4 bases and J by 8 bases, with 16 bases left in between. Germline V lookup: CDR1 MDHEN, CDR2 SYDVKM. This CDR3 has 14 residues. In DNA form, the CDR3 reads TGTGCCAGCAGTTCCCCCGGCAGGGCTGCTACGCAGTATTTT. It specifies CASSSPGRAATQYF.

The chain couples TRBV9 to TRBJ2-7; 7 nucleotides align to TRBD1. Trimming removed 2 bases from V and 4 bases from J; junction bases left unmatched: 9. Per the germline V gene, CDR1 is SGDLS and CDR2 is YYNGEE. This CDR3 has 15 amino acids. CDR3 region: CASSVGTATPYEQYF. In nucleotides, the CDR3 is TGTGCCAGCAGCGTCGGGACAGCCACACCTTACGAGCAGTACTTC.

The chain combines TRBV18 with TRBJ2-5; 14 bases fit TRBD2. This CDR3 is built from 17 residues. V gave up 4 bases and J gave up 1 base; unmatched junction bases: 5. Germline V gene data show CDR1 as KGHSH and CDR2 as LQKENI. The DNA for the CDR3 is TGTGCCAGCTCACGTGGACTAGCGGGAGGAAGCCAAGAGACCCAGTACTTC. It specifies CASSRGLAGGSQETQYF.

The table lists this clone with a count of one. This sample also contains other DNA sequences that code for the same CDR3. V usage is TRBV18 and J usage is TRBJ2-2; 9 positions agree with TRBD2. CDR3 size: 15 residues. With 6 bases clipped from V and 2 bases from J, the junction kept 4 bases outside the gene matches. Germline loops: CDR1 KGHSH, CDR2 LQKENI. The CDR3 sequence: CASSPSGANTGELFF. For the CDR3, the DNA is TGTGCCAGCTCTCCTAGCGGGGCTAACACCGGGGAGCTGTTTTTT.

Worth noting for this clone: The sample contains more than one DNA sequence encoding this CDR3. J is TRBJ2-1 and V is TRBV19, with D possibly TRBD2 on 6 matching bases. V lost 2 bases, J lost 9 bases, and 8 bases lay in between. Germline CDR1 is LNHDA and CDR2 is SQIVND (reference sequence). CDR3 length equals 12 residues. CDR3 loop: CASSIRGGEQFF. The CDR3 DNA reads as TGTGCCAGTAGTATAAGGGGAGGTGAGCAGTTCTTC.

The chain employs TRBV18 and TRBJ2-1, with TRBD1 as a possible D gene (5 bases). CDR1 KGHSH and CDR2 LQKENI come from the germline V gene. The CDR3 consists of 11 residues. V lost 5 bases to trimming and J lost 7 bases, with 6 bases between them. The CDR3 protein is CASSTGNEQFF. The CDR3, as DNA: TGTGCCAGCTCAACAGGAAATGAGCAGTTCTTC.

Worth noting for this clone: Other DNA sequences from this sample encode an identical CDR3 as well. The chain links TRBV5-1 to TRBJ2-5, with D perhaps assigned TRBD1 or TRBD2 (5 bases each). The V gene's germline CDR1 is SGHRS and CDR2 YFSETQ. The CDR3 length is 13 residues. The germline V and J ends were trimmed by 0 bases and 4 bases, with 7 bases remaining between them. CDR3: CASSLGGTETQYF. The CDR3 DNA follows: TGCGCCAGCAGCTTGGGGGGGACAGAGACCCAGTACTTC.